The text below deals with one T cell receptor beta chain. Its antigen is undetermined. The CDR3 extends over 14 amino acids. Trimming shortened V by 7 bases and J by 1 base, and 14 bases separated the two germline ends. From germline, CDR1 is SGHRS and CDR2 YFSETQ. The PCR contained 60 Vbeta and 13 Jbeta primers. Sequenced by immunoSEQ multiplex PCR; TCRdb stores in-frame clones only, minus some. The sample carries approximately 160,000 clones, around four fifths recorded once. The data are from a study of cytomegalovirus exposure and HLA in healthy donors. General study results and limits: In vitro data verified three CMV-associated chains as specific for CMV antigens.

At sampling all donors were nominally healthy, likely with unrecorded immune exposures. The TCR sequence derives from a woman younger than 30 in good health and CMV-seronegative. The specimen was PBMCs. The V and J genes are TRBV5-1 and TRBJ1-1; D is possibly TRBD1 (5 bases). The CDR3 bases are TGCGCCAGCGCCAAGGTGGGGGGGAACACTGAAGCTTTCTTT. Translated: CASAKVGGNTEAFF.